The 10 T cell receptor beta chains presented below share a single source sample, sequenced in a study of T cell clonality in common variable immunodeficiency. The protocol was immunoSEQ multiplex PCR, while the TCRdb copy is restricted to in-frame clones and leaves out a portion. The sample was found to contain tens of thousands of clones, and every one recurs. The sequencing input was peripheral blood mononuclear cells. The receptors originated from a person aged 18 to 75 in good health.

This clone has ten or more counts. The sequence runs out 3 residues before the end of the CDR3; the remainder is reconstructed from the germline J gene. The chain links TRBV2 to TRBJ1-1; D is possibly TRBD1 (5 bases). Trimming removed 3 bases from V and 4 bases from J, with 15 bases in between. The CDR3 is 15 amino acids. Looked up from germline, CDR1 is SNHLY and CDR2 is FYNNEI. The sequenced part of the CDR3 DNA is TGTGCCAGCAGTGAGAGGGCTCAGGGTGGCACTGAA. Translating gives CASSERAQGGTE. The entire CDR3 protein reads CASSERAQGGTEAFF.

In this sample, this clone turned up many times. This chain's CDR3 is CSAPDRVGQPQHF. CDR3 DNA (partial): TGCAGTGCCCCTGACAGGGTAGGTCAGCCC. The V gene is TRBV20-1, the J gene TRBJ1-5; TRBD1 matches 7 bases. The sequence runs out 3 residues before the end of the CDR3; the remainder is reconstructed from the germline J gene. Germline loops: CDR1 DFQATT, CDR2 SNEGSKA (reference sequence). After removal of 6 bases from V and 6 bases from J, the junction contained 8 bases not matched to a gene. The CDR3 length is 13 residues.

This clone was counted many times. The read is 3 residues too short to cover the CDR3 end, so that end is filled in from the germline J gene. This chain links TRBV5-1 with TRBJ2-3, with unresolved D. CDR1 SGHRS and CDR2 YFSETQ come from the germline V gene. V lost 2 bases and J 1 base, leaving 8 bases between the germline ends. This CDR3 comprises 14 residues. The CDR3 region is CASSLVSGTDTQYF. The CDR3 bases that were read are TGCGCCAGCAGCTTAGTCAGCGGCACAGATACG.

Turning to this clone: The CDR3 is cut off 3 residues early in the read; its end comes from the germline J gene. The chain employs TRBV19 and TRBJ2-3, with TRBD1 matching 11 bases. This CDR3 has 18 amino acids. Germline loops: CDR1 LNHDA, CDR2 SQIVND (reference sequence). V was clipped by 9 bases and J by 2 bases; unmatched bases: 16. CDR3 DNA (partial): TGTGCCAGCCTGGCCGCCCCCCAGGACAGGGGGCACACAGATACG. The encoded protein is CASLAAPQDRGHTDT. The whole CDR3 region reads CASLAAPQDRGHTDTQYF.

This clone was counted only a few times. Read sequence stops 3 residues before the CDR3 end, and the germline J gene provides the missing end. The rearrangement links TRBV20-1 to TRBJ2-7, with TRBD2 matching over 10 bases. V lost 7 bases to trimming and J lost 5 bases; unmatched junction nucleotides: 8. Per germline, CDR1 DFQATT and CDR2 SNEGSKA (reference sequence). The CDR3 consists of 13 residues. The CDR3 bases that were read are TGCAGTGGAATGACTAGCGGGTTCGACGAG. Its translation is CSGMTSGFDE. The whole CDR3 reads CSGMTSGFDEQYF.

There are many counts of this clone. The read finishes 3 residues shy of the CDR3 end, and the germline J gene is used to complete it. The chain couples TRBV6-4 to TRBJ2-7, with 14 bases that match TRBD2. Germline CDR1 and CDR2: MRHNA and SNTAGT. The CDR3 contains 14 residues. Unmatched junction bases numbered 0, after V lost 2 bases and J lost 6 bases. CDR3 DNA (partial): TGTGCCAGCAGTGACGGGACTAGCGGGAGCGAG. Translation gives CASSDGTSGSE. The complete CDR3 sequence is CASSDGTSGSEQYF.

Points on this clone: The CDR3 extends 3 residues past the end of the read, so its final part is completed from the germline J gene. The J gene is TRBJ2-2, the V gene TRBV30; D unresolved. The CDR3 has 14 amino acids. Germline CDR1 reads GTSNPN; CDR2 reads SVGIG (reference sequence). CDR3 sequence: CAWKSSVNNEKLFF. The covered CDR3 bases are TGTGCCTGGAAATCTTCAGTAAACAATGAAAAG.

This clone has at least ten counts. This chain's CDR3 is CAWSRVIEETQYF. CDR3 DNA, as far as it was read: TGTGCCTGGAGTAGGGTAATCGAAGAGACC. This chain connects TRBV30 to TRBJ2-5; D not resolved. Coverage ceases 3 residues before the CDR3 finishes, and the germline J gene fills in the end. Germline values: CDR1 GTSNPN, CDR2 SVGIG (reference sequence). The CDR3 sequence is 13 residues long. Trimming shortened V by 2 bases and J by 3 bases, and 10 bases separated the two germline ends.

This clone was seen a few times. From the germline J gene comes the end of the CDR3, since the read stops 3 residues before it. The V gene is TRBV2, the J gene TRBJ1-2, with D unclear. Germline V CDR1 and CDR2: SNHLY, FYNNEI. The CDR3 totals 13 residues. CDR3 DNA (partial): TGTGCCAGCGGTTCCCAGTTATATACCGTG. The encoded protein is CASGSQLYTV. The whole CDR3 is CASGSQLYTVYTF.

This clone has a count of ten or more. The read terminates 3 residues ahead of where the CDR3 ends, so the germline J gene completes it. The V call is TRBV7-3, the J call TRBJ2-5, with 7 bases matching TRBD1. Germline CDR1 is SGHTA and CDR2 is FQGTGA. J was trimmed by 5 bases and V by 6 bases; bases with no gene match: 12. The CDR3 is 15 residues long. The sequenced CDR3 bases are TGTGCCAGCAGTCCTACCCGACAGGGTCCCGAGACC. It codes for CASSPTRQGPET. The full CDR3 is CASSPTRQGPETQYF. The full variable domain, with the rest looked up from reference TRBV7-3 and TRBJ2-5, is GAGVSQTPSNKVTEKGKYVELRCDPISGHTALYWYRQSLGQGPEFLIYFQGTGAADDSGLPNDRFFAVRPEGSVSTLKIQRTERGDSAVYLCASSPTRQGPETQYFGPGTRLLVL.